The rows below give T cell receptor beta chains drawn from one sample of a study of hypomethylating agent response in myelodysplastic syndrome. The protocol was immunoSEQ multiplex PCR, while the TCRdb copy is restricted to in-frame clones and leaves out a portion. The sample contains fewer than 7,000 clones, just under 85% of which appear only once. The material sequenced was bone marrow, taken before or after starting hypomethylating agent treatment for myelodysplastic syndrome (not recorded which). The receptor set was obtained from a human donor with myelodysplastic syndrome. Both conserved end residues are part of each CDR3. The D gene is left open where the match is weak. Size tells how often a clone was seen (once, few, many) or the class of an expanded clone, and some rows leave it out.

d_call | j_call | clone_size | v_call | cdr3_nt | cdr3_aa
- | TRBJ1-1 | - | TRBV6-6 | TGTGCCAGCAGCAACCAAATCACTGAAGCTTTCTTT | CASSNQITEAFF
- | TRBJ2-2 | - | TRBV6-5 | TGTGCCAGCATGAGGCGAGGGGAGCTGTTTTTT | CASMRRGELFF
- | TRBJ1-6 | - | TRBV5-8 | TGTGCCAGCAGCTACCTACAGGGAGGGTCCTATAATTCACCCCTCCACTTT | CASSYLQGGSYNSPLHF
- | TRBJ2-1 | - | TRBV5-1 | TGCGCCAGCAGCTTGGGGGGTGAGCAGTTCTTC | CASSLGGEQFF
TRBD1 | TRBJ2-2 | - | TRBV5-1 | TGCGCCAGCAGCCAGACAGGGGGGAACACCGGGGAGCTGTTTTTT | CASSQTGGNTGELFF
TRBD1 | TRBJ1-2 | - | TRBV7-8 | TGTGCCAGCAGCCGGGACAGCAAGTATGGCTACACCTTC | CASSRDSKYGYTF
TRBD1 | TRBJ1-4 | - | TRBV30 | TGTGCCTGGAGCTCCGACAGGGGCAATGAAAAACTGTTTTTT | CAWSSDRGNEKLFF
- | TRBJ1-1 | - | TRBV19 | TGTGCCAGTAGTACAACACTCGGGACATGGAACACTGAAGCTTTCTTT | CASSTTLGTWNTEAFF
TRBD1 | TRBJ1-6 | few | TRBV5-8 | TGTGCCAGCACCCACTGGTCGGCAGGGGGGAATTCACCCCTCCACTTT | CASTHWSAGGNSPLHF
- | TRBJ2-1 | - | TRBV7-3 | TGTGCCAGCAGCTTAAGCGCGGGGAATGAGCAGTTCTTC | CASSLSAGNEQFF
- | TRBJ1-4 | few | TRBV1 | TGCACCAGCAGCAACAGGAAACGGCAGATTGAAAAACTGTTTTTT | CTSSNRKRQIEKLFF
TRBD2 | TRBJ2-1 | - | TRBV19 | TGTGCCAGTCGTAGCGGGAGGCCAGAGGGTGAGCAGTTCTTC | CASRSGRPEGEQFF
- | TRBJ1-4 | - | TRBV7-2 | TGTGCCAGCAGCTTAGACACGGGTCCTGAAAAACTGTTTTTT | CASSLDTGPEKLFF
- | TRBJ2-2 | - | TRBV2 | TGTGCCAGCAGTGATACTGGGTTCGGGGAGCTGTTTTTT | CASSDTGFGELFF
- | TRBJ1-1 | - | TRBV6-5 | TGTGCCAGCACCTACTCTAAATGGGGAGGGAGTGTGGCTTTCTTT | CASTYSKWGGSVAFF
- | TRBJ2-5 | - | TRBV11-2 | TGTGCCAGCAGCTTAGACACCCAAGAGACCCAGTACTTC | CASSLDTQETQYF
- | TRBJ1-5 | - | TRBV19 | TGTGCCAGTAGTATACAGGGAGGCAATCAGCCCCAGCATTTT | CASSIQGGNQPQHF
- | TRBJ1-2 | - | TRBV6-1 | TGTGCCAGCAGTGAAGCAGACACCAGCTACACCTTC | CASSEADTSYTF
- | TRBJ2-1 | - | TRBV9 | TGTGCCAGCAGCGTGGGCTGGACTGGCTACAATGAGCAGTTCTTC | CASSVGWTGYNEQFF
- | TRBJ2-5 | - | TRBV7-9 | TGTGCCAGCAGCTTAGCGCAAGGGTGGGAGACCCAGTACTTC | CASSLAQGWETQYF
- | TRBJ1-5 | few | TRBV6-1 | TGTGCCAGCAGTGACAGCTTCAATCAGCCCCAGCATTTT | CASSDSFNQPQHF
TRBD1 | TRBJ1-5 | - | TRBV2 | TGTGCCAGCAGTCGCGAAACAGGGGGCAATCAGCCCCAGCATTTT | CASSRETGGNQPQHF
TRBD1 | TRBJ1-6 | few | TRBV5-4 | TGTGCCAGCAGCCCGGACAGGGAGTCACCCCTCCACTTT | CASSPDRESPLHF
- | TRBJ1-6 | few | TRBV30 | TGTGCCTGGAGTAAATTCGGAAATTCACCCCTCCACTTT | CAWSKFGNSPLHF
- | TRBJ2-7 | - | TRBV9 | TGTGCCAGCAGCCTCCCCCCTGACCCCGGGGGCGAGCAGTACTTC | CASSLPPDPGGEQYF
TRBD1 | TRBJ1-2 | once | TRBV5-1 | TGCGCCAGCAGCTTGAGTGGACAGGGTCCATATAACTATGGCTACACCTTC | CASSLSGQGPYNYGYTF
TRBD1 | TRBJ2-7 | - | TRBV5-1 | TGCGCCAGCAGCTCTGGACAGGGACTGGACGAGCAGTACTTC | CASSSGQGLDEQYF
TRBD1 | TRBJ2-5 | - | TRBV11-2 | TGTGCCAGCAGCCAAGGACAGGGGGCGACTCAAGAGACCCAGTACTTC | CASSQGQGATQETQYF
- | TRBJ2-1 | - | TRBV7-7 | TGTGCCAGCAGTCCAATTTCGGGCTCAAACAATGAGCAGTTCTTC | CASSPISGSNNEQFF
- | TRBJ1-5 | few | TRBV19 | TGTGCCAGTAGTTCAGGAGGGAGTGGCAATCAGCCCCAGCATTTT | CASSSGGSGNQPQHF
- | TRBJ2-2 | few | TRBV2 | TGTGCCAGCAGTGGGGGGCCCGCCAACACCGGGGAGCTGTTTTTT | CASSGGPANTGELFF